These T cell receptor beta chains were read from a single sample in a study of shared clonotypes between healthy human individuals. Profiling relied on immunoSEQ multiplex PCR, and the TCRdb table lists in-frame clones only, not all of them. The table lists over a million clones, around 98.5% of them singletons. The specimen sequenced was naive CD4+ T cells sorted from blood. The origin of the receptors is a young man in good health. Each CDR3 is given with its conserved first and last residue. A D gene is named only where the DNA matches it firmly. Rows give clone size only sometimes, using once, few, many, or a class for an expanded clone.

j_gene,d_gene,v_gene,abundance,CDR3aa,CDR3nt
TRBJ2-3,.,TRBV18,.,CASSPGSAADTQYF,TGTGCCAGCTCACCAGGGTCGGCGGCAGATACGCAGTATTTT
TRBJ1-2,TRBD1,TRBV28,once,CASSSRGRGYTF,TGTGCCAGCAGTTCCAGGGGGCGCGGCTACACCTTC
TRBJ2-1,.,TRBV14,.,CASSQKRIGVTHNEQFF,TGTGCCAGCAGCCAAAAGAGAATAGGAGTAACTCACAATGAGCAGTTCTTC
TRBJ2-2,TRBD2,TRBV29-1,.,CSVGPGLAISGELFF,TGCAGCGTTGGGCCGGGACTAGCAATTTCGGGGGAGCTGTTTTTT
TRBJ1-1,.,TRBV9,.,CASSRRLLANTEAFF,TGTGCCAGCAGCAGGCGACTCCTAGCTAACACTGAAGCTTTCTTT
TRBJ2-1,.,TRBV13,.,CASSLGQGREQFF,TGTGCCAGCAGCTTAGGTCAGGGTCGAGAGCAGTTCTTC
TRBJ2-7,.,TRBV6-5,.,CASSTPPYYEQYF,TGTGCCAGCAGTACCCCTCCCTATTACGAGCAGTACTTC
TRBJ2-1,TRBD2,TRBV9,.,CASSVRAGTSGFNEQFF,TGTGCCAGCAGCGTGCGAGCCGGGACTAGCGGATTTAATGAGCAGTTCTTC
TRBJ2-3,.,TRBV27,.,CASSNPYRGTDTQYF,TGTGCCAGCAGTAATCCATACAGGGGCACAGATACGCAGTATTTT
TRBJ2-3,.,TRBV15,.,CAAAEGSADTQYF,TGTGCCGCCGCCGAAGGGTCCGCAGATACGCAGTATTTT
TRBJ2-5,TRBD2,TRBV5-1,once,CASSSTSGRAQETQYF,TGCGCCAGCAGCTCTACTAGCGGGAGGGCCCAAGAGACCCAGTACTTC
TRBJ2-7,.,TRBV29-1,.,CSVKDPPSYEQYF,TGCAGCGTCAAGGACCCCCCCAGCTACGAGCAGTACTTC
TRBJ2-1,.,TRBV19,.,CASRTRIRELSPYNEQFF,TGTGCCAGTAGGACACGGATCCGGGAACTGAGTCCCTACAATGAGCAGTTCTTC
TRBJ2-5,TRBD1,TRBV7-9,.,CASSLRRQGEETQYF,TGTGCCAGCAGCTTACGTAGACAGGGTGAAGAGACCCAGTACTTC
TRBJ2-7,TRBD1,TRBV4-3,.,CASSQGDRVGYEQYF,TGCGCCAGCAGCCAGGGGGACAGAGTAGGCTACGAGCAGTACTTC
TRBJ2-7,.,TRBV7-6,.,CASSRGEARYEQYF,TGTGCCAGCAGCCGTGGGGAAGCGAGATACGAGCAGTACTTC
TRBJ1-2,TRBD1,TRBV6-1,once,CASRGTEVRGYTF,TGTGCCAGCAGGGGGACAGAAGTCCGTGGCTACACCTTC
TRBJ2-7,.,TRBV5-6,.,CASSFDRRSYEQYF,TGTGCCAGCAGCTTCGACCGACGCTCCTACGAGCAGTACTTC
TRBJ2-2,TRBD2,TRBV4-2,once,CASSQEKPGLGWIGELFF,TGTGCCAGCAGCCAAGAAAAGCCGGGACTAGGGTGGATCGGGGAGCTGTTTTTT
TRBJ2-3,TRBD2,TRBV29-1,.,CSESLAGGDTQYF,TGCAGCGAGTCTCTAGCGGGAGGAGATACGCAGTATTTT
TRBJ2-2,TRBD1,TRBV6-5,.,CASSRQGRLAGELFF,TGTGCCAGCAGTCGACAGGGTCGATTGGCCGGGGAGCTGTTTTTT
TRBJ1-3,.,TRBV30,.,CAWSRRAVGNTIYF,TGTGCCTGGAGTAGGAGGGCGGTTGGAAACACCATATATTTT
TRBJ1-5,.,TRBV7-8,.,CASTLAGVQPQHF,TGTGCCAGCACCTTGGCCGGAGTTCAGCCCCAGCATTTT
TRBJ2-5,.,TRBV28,.,CASKKPIELMGTQYF,TGTGCCAGCAAAAAACCTATCGAATTGATGGGGACCCAGTACTTC
TRBJ1-3,TRBD1,TRBV5-6,.,CVSSWGQGGNTIYF,TGTGTCAGCAGCTGGGGACAGGGTGGGAACACCATATATTTT
TRBJ2-7,.,TRBV5-4,.,CASSLAPDKDIYEQYF,TGTGCCAGCAGCTTGGCCCCCGACAAAGACATCTACGAGCAGTACTTC
TRBJ1-1,.,TRBV28,.,CASSHQRVGNTEAFF,TGTGCCAGCAGCCACCAAAGGGTTGGCAACACTGAAGCTTTCTTT
TRBJ2-5,TRBD1,TRBV10-3,.,CAISDGDRGQETQYF,TGTGCCATCAGTGATGGAGACAGGGGGCAGGAGACCCAGTACTTC
TRBJ2-2,TRBD2,TRBV7-2,.,CASSPRTSGPGELFF,TGTGCCAGCAGCCCTCGGACTAGCGGACCCGGGGAGCTGTTTTTT
TRBJ1-1,.,TRBV11-3,.,CASSQQNTEAFF,TGTGCCAGCAGCCAACAGAACACTGAAGCTTTCTTT
TRBJ2-5,TRBD2,TRBV5-1,.,CASSLDLAGGLETQYF,TGCGCCAGCAGCTTGGATCTAGCGGGAGGATTAGAGACCCAGTACTTC
TRBJ2-5,TRBD2,TRBV5-1,.,CASSFLADKETQYF,TGCGCCAGCAGCTTTCTAGCGGACAAAGAGACCCAGTACTTC
TRBJ2-3,.,TRBV19,.,CASSPTVSSTDTQYF,TGTGCCAGTAGTCCGACAGTTTCCTCCACAGATACGCAGTATTTT